These 22 T cell receptor beta chains originate from one sample sequenced in a study of beta chain features in type 1 diabetes. No antigen has been assigned to these receptors. Reverse transcribing all isolated RNA meant expressed TCRB transcripts were sequenced. Measured with immunoSEQ multiplex PCR; TCRdb has only the in-frame clones, and not every one. The sample contains a few hundred thousand clones, roughly 9.8% of which appear only once. Findings and caveats of the study: Shorter TCRB CDR3s, moderately but significantly so, marked every one of the four CD4+ subsets in Type 1 diabetes patients.

The specimen was central memory CD4+ T cells from blood. The receptors originated from a man under 40 with type 1 diabetes.

The V and J genes are TRBV7-2 and TRBJ2-5; TRBD2 is a possible D gene (6 bases). Germline V gene lookup returns CDR1 SGHTA and CDR2 FQGNSA. There are 16 residues in the CDR3. The V and J ends lost 4 bases and 4 bases respectively, with 19 bases between them. Here the CDR3 DNA reads TGTGCCAGCAGCTCAGGTTGGGGGGATTTTGCAGAGACCCAGTACTTC. The encoded protein is CASSSGWGDFAETQYF.

This clone was observed a handful of times. The chain employs TRBV5-1 and TRBJ1-4; TRBD1 aligns across 11 bases. Trimming took 2 bases from V and 7 from J; bases not matched to a gene: 4. The CDR3 spans 15 residues. Germline V gene data show CDR1 as SGHRS and CDR2 as YFSETQ. The CDR3 nucleotides are TGCGCCAGCAGCTTTTCCGGGACAGGGGGTGAAAAACTGTTTTTT. It specifies CASSFSGTGGEKLFF. Full variable domain (outside the CDR3, taken from reference TRBV5-1 and TRBJ1-4): KAGVTQTPRYLIKTRGQQVTLSCSPISGHRSVSWYQQTPGQGLQFLFEYFSETQRNKGNFPGRFSGRQFSNSRSEMNVSTLELGDSALYLCASSFSGTGGEKLFFGSGTQLSVL.

J is TRBJ2-5 and V is TRBV25-1; D is unclear. Germline V lookup: CDR1 MGHDK, CDR2 SYGVNS. The CDR3 runs to 13 residues. V was trimmed by 6 bases and J by 6 bases, leaving 14 bases between them. The CDR3 region is CASSPGPRQTQYF. The CDR3 DNA sequence: TGTGCCAGCAGCCCAGGCCCCCGGCAGACCCAGTACTTC.

V and J are TRBV4-3 and TRBJ1-3; D remains unclear. Trimming cost V 3 bases and J 5 bases, with 17 bases left between them. The CDR3 totals 16 residues. Germline V gives CDR1 LGHNA, CDR2 YSLEER. DNA for the CDR3: TGCGCCAGCAGCCACACCACGGGCTCCCGAAGAAACACCATATATTTT. Translating gives CASSHTTGSRRNTIYF.

This clone was detected a few times. The chain links TRBV7-2 to TRBJ2-3; D is uncertain. The CDR3 runs 13 residues. The V gene lost 3 bases and the J gene lost 6 bases, with 10 bases spanning the gap. Germline CDR1 and CDR2: SGHTA and FQGNSA. The CDR3 loop reads CASSLQFADTQYF. The CDR3, as DNA: TGTGCCAGCAGCTTGCAGTTCGCGGATACGCAGTATTTT.

This clone was seen only a few times. V is TRBV11-2 and J is TRBJ2-7; 8 nucleotides agree with TRBD2. J gave up 1 base and V 5 bases, and 10 bases lay outside the gene matches. The CDR3 loop spans 16 amino acids. Germline loops: CDR1 SGHAT, CDR2 FQNNGV. CDR3 nucleotide sequence: TGTGCCAGCAGCCGGGGGGCTAGCGGGTATTCCTACGAGCAGTACTTC. Protein sequence: CASSRGASGYSYEQYF.

The chain links TRBV4-2 to TRBJ2-2; 14 nucleotides align to TRBD2. The CDR3 is 16 amino acids. J gave up 4 bases and V 3 bases, and 1 base lay outside the gene matches. CDR1 and CDR2 from the germline V gene are LGHNA and YNFKEQ. This CDR3 reads CASSQGTSGSTGELFF. The CDR3 region has the DNA TGTGCCAGCAGCCAGGGGACTAGCGGGAGCACCGGGGAGCTGTTTTTT.

This clone was observed a handful of times. The chain joins TRBV4-3 to TRBJ1-2; D is unresolved. The CDR3 totals 14 residues. V lost 0 bases to trimming and J lost 0 bases, with 5 bases between them. CDR1 LGHNA and CDR2 YSLEER come from the germline V gene. CDR3 protein: CASSQETANYGYTF. As DNA, the CDR3 is TGCGCCAGCAGCCAAGAAACAGCTAACTATGGCTACACCTTC.

This clone was seen a few times. The genes are TRBV6-5 and TRBJ2-7, with 9 bases that match TRBD1. Germline values: CDR1 MNHEY, CDR2 SVGAGI. The CDR3 length is 14 residues. Unmatched junction bases numbered 2, after V lost 2 bases and J lost 3 bases. This CDR3 is CASSYRTGDYEQYF. DNA of the CDR3: TGTGCCAGCAGTTACCGGACAGGGGACTACGAGCAGTACTTC.

The gene calls are TRBV7-9 and TRBJ1-6; 9 bases are a match to TRBD1. Losses at the gene ends were 5 bases for V and 10 bases for J; bases not matched to a gene: 9. The length of the CDR3 is 15 residues. CDR1 and CDR2 (germline): SEHNR, FQNEAQ (reference sequence). Written as DNA, the CDR3 is TGTGCCAGCAGCCCGGGACAGGGTCTCGAATCACCCCTCCACTTT. It yields the protein CASSPGQGLESPLHF. Full variable domain (outside the CDR3, taken from reference TRBV7-9 and TRBJ1-6): DTGVSQNPRHKITKRGQNVTFRCDPISEHNRLYWYRQTLGQGPEFLTYFQNEAQLEKSRLLSDRFSAERPKGSFSTLEIQRTEQGDSAMYLCASSPGQGLESPLHFGNGTRLTVT.

This clone turned up a few times. Here the CDR3 DNA reads TGTGCCAGCAGTCCCCTCCTGTCTAGCGGGACGAACAATGAGCAGTTCTTC. Protein product: CASSPLLSSGTNNEQFF. The rearrangement uses TRBV28 and TRBJ2-1, with 9 bases that match TRBD2. Trimming cost V 5 bases and J 5 bases; bases outside gene matches: 13. CDR1 and CDR2 (germline): MDHEN, SYDVKM. This CDR3 comprises 17 residues.

The chain combines TRBV29-1 with TRBJ2-7, with a possible D match to TRBD1 (5 bases). Deletions cut 5 bases from V and 1 base from J, with 9 bases between. The CDR3 runs to 12 residues. Looked up from germline, CDR1 is SQVTM and CDR2 is ANQGSEA. This chain's CDR3 is CSVIGASYEQYF. The CDR3 DNA is TGCAGCGTTATTGGGGCGTCCTACGAGCAGTACTTC.

The chain employs TRBV6-4 and TRBJ2-2; a weak D match, TRBD1 (6 bases). The V end lost 6 bases, the J end lost 1 base, and 9 bases lay between the germline ends. The CDR3 extends over 14 amino acids. The V gene's germline CDR1 is MRHNA and CDR2 SNTAGT. CDR3 DNA sequence: TGTGCCAGCAGAACAGGGATGAACACCGGGGAGCTGTTTTTT. Translated, it gives CASRTGMNTGELFF.

The sample holds a few counts of this clone. The V gene is TRBV19, the J gene TRBJ2-1, with TRBD2 matching over 13 bases. CDR1 LNHDA and CDR2 SQIVND come from the germline V gene (reference sequence). J gave up 0 bases and V 8 bases, and 19 bases lay outside the gene matches. The CDR3 runs to 21 residues. CDR3 sequence: CASGRDSFRLAGGSSYNEQFF. CDR3 in DNA: TGTGCCAGTGGAAGGGACAGCTTCCGACTAGCGGGAGGCAGCTCCTACAATGAGCAGTTCTTC.

As concerns this clone: This likely traces to a read error, being one base from a far larger clone. The gene calls are TRBV9 and TRBJ2-2; D is uncertain. The ends were cut back, 3 bases at V and 3 bases at J, with 3 bases in the middle. The CDR3 has 12 residues. The V gene's germline CDR1 is SGDLS and CDR2 YYNGEE. The CDR3 bases are TGTGCCAGCAGCGCTTACACCGGGGAGCTGTTTTTT. This sequence encodes CASSAYTGELFF. The variable domain in full, completed from reference TRBV9 and TRBJ2-2, reads DSGVTQTPKHLITATGQRVTLRCSPRSGDLSVYWYQQSLDQGLQFLIQYYNGEERAKGNILERFSAQQFPDLHSELNLSSLELGDSALYFCASSAYTGELFFGEGSRLTVL.

The gene calls are TRBV18 and TRBJ2-3, with 8 bases matching TRBD1. The V and J ends lost 2 bases and 6 bases, in that order; junction bases with no gene match: 7. CDR1 is KGHSH and CDR2 is LQKENI in the germline V gene. The length of the CDR3 is 15 residues. Here the CDR3 DNA reads TGTGCCAGCTCACCAAGGAGACAGGGGTCGGATACGCAGTATTTT. It encodes CASSPRRQGSDTQYF. Looking up the rest from reference TRBV18 and TRBJ2-3 gives the full variable domain: NAGVMQNPRHLVRRRGQEARLRCSPMKGHSHVYWYRQLPEEGLKFMVYLQKENIIDESGMPKERFSAEFPKEGPSILRIQQVVRGDSAAYFCASSPRRQGSDTQYFGPGTRLTVL.

This clone occurred a few times. The V and J genes are TRBV19 and TRBJ2-1; 7 nucleotides match TRBD2. The CDR3 consists of 14 residues. Germline lookup yields CDR1 LNHDA and CDR2 SQIVND (reference sequence). The ends lost 5 bases at V and 4 bases at J; junction bases unmatched: 5. The chain's CDR3 is CASSLRGEYNEQFF. CDR3 bases: TGTGCCAGTAGTCTCCGGGGGGAGTACAATGAGCAGTTCTTC.

The chain uses TRBV5-4 and TRBJ2-3, with D perhaps TRBD1 (6 bases). CDR1 is SGHNT, CDR2 YYREEE, per germline (reference sequence). V was cut by 4 bases and J by 6 bases, with 15 bases left in between. This CDR3 has 14 amino acids. The CDR3 DNA follows: TGTGCCAGCAGCCCGGACAGTCGAGCGGATACGCAGTATTTT. This gives the protein CASSPDSRADTQYF.

This clone has more than one count but fewer than ten. The chain combines TRBV7-9 with TRBJ1-1; maybe TRBD1 (5 bases). Trimming left V 5 bases short and J 4 bases short, with 14 bases between. The CDR3 has 14 amino acids. Germline-derived CDR1 and CDR2 are SEHNR and FQNEAQ (reference sequence). The CDR3 DNA sequence: TGTGCCAGCAGCCGGGACCCTTGGAGCACTGAAGCTTTCTTT. Its translation: CASSRDPWSTEAFF.

For the CDR3, the DNA is TGCAGTGCTAGAGACGGGAAAGCTTTCTTT. It specifies CSARDGKAFF. The chain joins TRBV20-1 to TRBJ1-1; D remains unclear. Germline lookup yields CDR1 DFQATT and CDR2 SNEGSKA (reference sequence). The V gene lost 0 bases and the J gene lost 9 bases, with 5 bases spanning the gap. This CDR3 has 10 residues.

V is TRBV5-1 and J is TRBJ2-3, with D perhaps matching TRBD1 (5 bases). Trimming cost V 4 bases and J 1 base, with 13 bases left between them. The CDR3 extends over 15 amino acids. Germline assignment: CDR1 SGHRS and CDR2 YFSETQ. CDR3 amino acids: CASSMQQVGTDTQYF. CDR3 bases: TGCGCCAGCAGCATGCAACAGGTCGGCACAGATACGCAGTATTTT.

V usage is TRBV18 and J usage is TRBJ1-3; D not resolved. The V gene lost 3 bases and the J gene lost 4 bases, with 16 bases spanning the gap. The CDR3 sequence is 16 residues long. Germline V gene lookup returns CDR1 KGHSH and CDR2 LQKENI. CDR3 region: CASSPFDPSEGNTIYF. CDR3 bases: TGTGCCAGCTCACCCTTCGACCCTAGTGAGGGAAACACCATATATTTT.